These 32 T cell receptor beta chains were all obtained from the same sample, sequenced in a study of CD8 T cells in ankylosing spondylitis. TCRdb reanalysed the 5' RACE reads using MiXCR and keeps one entry per CDR3 protein. The sample contains about 750,000 distinct CDR3 sequences, around 20% of which appear only once. Overall study findings and caveats: Seemingly characteristic of ankylosing spondylitis blood was a TCR beta motif consisting of roughly 8 highly homologous variants.

These receptors' antigens are unknown. The specimen was blood, either unsorted or a sorted T cell fraction (not recorded which). The receptors stem from a male donor with ankylosing spondylitis.

This clonotype was seen more than once but under ten times. The chain is built from TRBV27 and TRBJ2-1; D tentatively fits TRBD1 or TRBD2 (6 bases each). V lost 2 bases, J lost 14 bases, and 16 bases lay in between. The V gene's germline CDR1 is MNHEY and CDR2 SMNVEV (reference sequence). The CDR3 runs to 13 residues. CDR3 in DNA: TGTGCCAGCAGTTTAGGCAAGGGGGGAGGAGAGTTCTTC. Amino acid sequence: CASSLGKGGGEFF.

In its sample, this clonotype was seen a few times. V usage is TRBV3-1 and J usage is TRBJ2-1, with 9 bases lining up with TRBD2. There are 15 residues in the CDR3. Germline loops: CDR1 LGHDT, CDR2 YNNKEL (reference sequence). V was pared by 6 bases and J by 5 bases, with 8 bases of the junction left unmatched. The CDR3 is CASSLAGIHNNEQFF. CDR3 bases: TGTGCCAGCAGTCTAGCGGGAATTCACAACAATGAGCAGTTCTTC.

This clonotype showed up just a few times. The genes are TRBV29-1 and TRBJ2-4; D gene unclear. This CDR3 comprises 13 residues. CDR1 and CDR2 from the germline V gene are SQVTM and ANQGSEA. Trimming removed 7 bases at V and 3 bases at J, with 13 bases between. This CDR3 is CSDRLRGKNIQYF. CDR3 nucleotides: TGCAGCGACAGACTCCGAGGCAAAAACATTCAGTACTTC. The whole variable domain, filled in from reference TRBV29-1 and TRBJ2-4, reads SAVISQKPSRDICQRGTSLTIQCQVDSQVTMMFWYRQQPGQSLTLIATANQGSEATYESGFVIDKFPISRPNLTFSTLTVSNMSPEDSSIYLCSDRLRGKNIQYFGAGTRLSVL.

This clonotype turned up a few times. J is TRBJ2-7 and V is TRBV30; D may correspond to TRBD1 or TRBD2 (5 bases each). This CDR3 has 12 residues. Germline V gene lookup returns CDR1 GTSNPN and CDR2 SVGIG (reference sequence). The ends were cut back, 0 bases at V and 6 bases at J, with 9 bases in the middle. The CDR3 DNA sequence: TGTGCCTGGAGTGTGCTGGGGGTCGAGCAGTACTTC. It encodes CAWSVLGVEQYF.

This clonotype was counted only a few times. V is TRBV29-1 and J is TRBJ2-5; D remains unclear. There are 12 residues in the CDR3. Germline CDR1 SQVTM, CDR2 ANQGSEA. The germline V and J ends were trimmed by 7 bases and 5 bases, with 14 bases remaining between them. CDR3 in amino acids: CSAGRSSETQYF. The CDR3 bases are TGCAGCGCGGGCAGATCGTCGGAGACCCAGTACTTC.

The chain couples TRBV5-6 to TRBJ1-1, with D possibly being TRBD1 (6 bases). Germline V gene data show CDR1 as SGHDT and CDR2 as YYEEEE. The CDR3 loop spans 14 amino acids. V lost 4 bases to trimming and J lost 4 bases, with 14 bases between them. CDR3 bases: TGTGCCAGCAGCCCCACAGGGTGGGGCACTGAAGCTTTCTTT. This sequence encodes CASSPTGWGTEAFF.

This clonotype was seen at least ten times. This chain uses TRBV12-3 or TRBV12-4 with TRBJ1-2; TRBD1 might be the D (6 bases). CDR3 length: 13 residues. V dropped 0 bases and J dropped 8 bases, with 10 bases sitting between them. The CDR3 coding sequence is TGTGCCAGCAGTTTAGCGGGGGCGAGAGGCTACACCTTC. As protein: CASSLAGARGYTF.

This clonotype was observed a single time. The rearrangement joins TRBV5-1 to TRBJ2-5, with 8 nucleotides matching TRBD1. Germline V CDR1 and CDR2: SGHRS, YFSETQ. The CDR3 consists of 15 residues. V dropped 4 bases and J dropped 4; count of bases not matched to a gene: 9. The CDR3 sequence is CASSGGQGGGETQYF. CDR3 nucleotides: TGCGCCAGCAGCGGCGGACAGGGAGGAGGAGAGACCCAGTACTTC.

V gene TRBV24-1 combines with J gene TRBJ2-6; weak D call: TRBD2 (6 bases). Germline-derived CDR1 and CDR2 are KGHDR and SFDVKD. V lost 3 bases and J 4 bases, leaving 21 bases between the germline ends. This CDR3 contains 19 residues. The CDR3 nucleotides read TGTGCCACCAGTGATGCCACACGGCTAGGGGAGGTAGGGGCCAACGTCCTGACTTTC. Its translation is CATSDATRLGEVGANVLTF.

The gene calls are TRBV20-1 and TRBJ2-7; 8 bases are a match to TRBD2. V dropped 5 bases and J dropped 3; count of bases not matched to a gene: 6. The germline V gene has CDR1 DFQATT and CDR2 SNEGSKA (reference sequence). The CDR3 is made up of 13 amino acids. CDR3 sequence (DNA): TGCAGTGCTTTAAGCGGGGGTGACTACGAGCAGTACTTC. It specifies CSALSGGDYEQYF.

At least ten counts were recorded for this clonotype. The chain carries TRBV12-3 or TRBV12-4 and TRBJ1-6; TRBD1 matches 9 bases. Trimming removed 2 bases from V and 8 bases from J; junction bases left unmatched: 4. CDR3 length: 15 amino acids. The CDR3 DNA sequence: TGTGCCAGCAGTTTAAAGGGACAGGGTGATTCACCCCTCCACTTT. Its translation: CASSLKGQGDSPLHF.

This clonotype was picked up a small number of times. The rearrangement links TRBV28 to TRBJ1-1; no firm D call. The CDR3 is 15 residues long. V lost 6 bases and J lost 1, with 15 bases in between. CDR1 and CDR2 from the germline V gene are MDHEN and SYDVKM. The CDR3 here is CASRESGVGNTEAFF. CDR3 nucleotides: TGTGCCAGCAGGGAGAGTGGGGTAGGGAACACTGAAGCTTTCTTT.

The chain recombines TRBV5-1 with TRBJ2-5; 8 nucleotides align to TRBD2. CDR1 and CDR2 (germline): SGHRS, YFSETQ. The CDR3 extends over 14 amino acids. V lost 3 bases and J lost 2; bases outside the gene matches: 3. The CDR3 nucleotides read TGCGCCAGCAGCTATAGCGGGGCTCAAGAGACCCAGTACTTC. It codes for CASSYSGAQETQYF.

This clonotype was counted between two and nine times. The chain links TRBV10-3 to TRBJ1-1, with D possibly matching TRBD1 (6 bases). The CDR3 is 15 residues long. Trimming removed 0 bases from V and 9 bases from J, with 17 bases in between. Germline CDR1 ENHRY, CDR2 SYGVKD. CDR3 sequence reads: CAISESGGGLAKAFF. DNA of the CDR3: TGTGCCATCAGTGAGTCCGGAGGGGGACTCGCAAAAGCTTTCTTT.

This clonotype was observed a single time. The chain employs TRBV28 and TRBJ2-5; D uncertain. Germline V gives CDR1 MDHEN, CDR2 SYDVKM. This CDR3 is built from 15 residues. The germline V and J ends were trimmed by 4 bases and 3 bases, with 15 bases remaining between them. The CDR3 DNA is TGTGCCAGCAGTTCCAACCTGAGGCCCGAAGAGACCCAGTACTTC. This encodes CASSSNLRPEETQYF.

In this sample, this clonotype turned up a few times. The chain combines TRBV12-5 with TRBJ2-5, with 9 bases aligning to TRBD2. V shed 0 bases and J 2 bases; nucleotides not matched to a gene: 7. CDR1 and CDR2 (germline): LGHNT, FRNRAP. This CDR3 region has 17 residues. CDR3 in amino acids: CASGLVTGGRAQETQYF. The CDR3 nucleotides are TGTGCTAGTGGTTTGGTAACCGGCGGGAGGGCACAAGAGACCCAGTACTTC.

V gene TRBV3-1 combines with J gene TRBJ2-6; the D call may be TRBD1 or TRBD2 (5 bases each). This CDR3 is 15 amino acids long. V lost 2 bases and J 3 bases, leaving 8 bases between the germline ends. The V gene's germline CDR1 is LGHDT and CDR2 YNNKEL (reference sequence). The CDR3 bases are TGTGCCAGCAGCCAACAGGGAGTTGGGGCCAACGTCCTGACTTTC. This translates into CASSQQGVGANVLTF.

This chain joins TRBV3-1 and TRBJ1-5, with a possible D match to TRBD1 (6 bases). This CDR3 has 15 residues. From germline, CDR1 is LGHDT and CDR2 YNNKEL (reference sequence). Trimming removed 1 base from V and 4 bases from J, with 11 bases in between. The CDR3 spells CASSQGGAPNQPQHF. DNA for the CDR3: TGTGCCAGCAGCCAAGGGGGGGCGCCGAATCAGCCCCAGCATTTT.

For the CDR3, the DNA is TGTGCCAGCTCACCAGAGGGGTTCGAGACGAACACCGGGGAGCTGTTTTTT. The encoded protein is CASSPEGFETNTGELFF. This chain connects TRBV18 to TRBJ2-2; perhaps D is TRBD1 or TRBD2 (5 bases each). Trimming took 2 bases from V and 0 from J, leaving 13 bases between them. CDR1 KGHSH and CDR2 LQKENI come from the germline V gene. The CDR3 consists of 17 residues.

The chain is built from TRBV20-1 and TRBJ2-5; 7 bases are shared with TRBD1. This CDR3 is built from 14 residues. After removal of 2 bases from V and 3 bases from J, the junction contained 6 bases not matched to a gene. CDR1 DFQATT and CDR2 SNEGSKA come from the germline V gene (reference sequence). CDR3 sequence: CSARTQDREETQYF. The CDR3 coding sequence is TGCAGTGCTAGAACCCAAGACAGGGAAGAGACCCAGTACTTC.

Many counts were recorded for this clonotype. J is TRBJ2-1 and V is TRBV12-3 or TRBV12-4; the D call may be TRBD1 or TRBD2 (6 bases each). The CDR3 has 14 residues. V lost 5 bases, J lost 5 bases, and 13 bases lay in between. The CDR3 reads CASSDIGGNNEQFF. CDR3 DNA: TGTGCCAGCAGTGACATCGGGGGCAACAATGAGCAGTTCTTC.

This clonotype was picked up a small number of times. The chain employs TRBV7-9 and TRBJ1-2; TRBD1 matches at 11 bases. Losses at the gene ends were 5 bases for V and 4 bases for J; bases not matched to a gene: 3. This CDR3 comprises 14 residues. Germline CDR1 reads SEHNR; CDR2 reads FQNEAQ (reference sequence). CDR3 in amino acids: CASSQGTGGYGYTF. The CDR3 DNA is TGTGCCAGCAGCCAAGGGACAGGGGGCTATGGCTACACCTTC.

This clonotype was detected many times. The chain recombines TRBV12-3 or TRBV12-4 with TRBJ2-1; 8 nucleotides agree with TRBD2. The CDR3 consists of 18 residues. V was pared by 5 bases and J by 6 bases, with 18 bases of the junction left unmatched. CDR3 sequence reads: CASSNPIGLAWSRNEQFF. For the CDR3, the DNA is TGTGCCAGCAGTAACCCCATCGGACTAGCATGGAGTCGCAATGAGCAGTTCTTC.

This chain links TRBV20-1 with TRBJ1-1; tentative D call: TRBD1 (6 bases). The V end lost 5 bases, the J end lost 1 base, and 11 bases lay between the germline ends. Germline V gene lookup returns CDR1 DFQATT and CDR2 SNEGSKA (reference sequence). This CDR3 has 13 residues. CDR3 sequence reads: CSAPGDTNTEAFF. CDR3 in DNA: TGCAGTGCTCCCGGGGACACGAACACTGAAGCTTTCTTT.

In nucleotides, the CDR3 is TGCGCCAGCAGCTTGGCCTTTTTGGCGGAGGAGCAGTACTTC. It yields the protein CASSLAFLAEEQYF. The chain links TRBV5-1 to TRBJ2-7; D unresolved. This CDR3 is built from 14 residues. Germline lookup yields CDR1 SGHRS and CDR2 YFSETQ. V was clipped by 0 bases and J by 7 bases, with 14 bases between them.

V gene TRBV5-1 combines with J gene TRBJ2-1; tentatively, D is TRBD1 (6 bases). The germline V and J ends were trimmed by 3 bases and 0 bases, with 13 bases remaining between them. This CDR3 comprises 16 residues. Germline V gene lookup returns CDR1 SGHRS and CDR2 YFSETQ. CDR3 region: CASSSGQFSSYNEQFF. In DNA, the CDR3 is TGCGCCAGCAGCTCCGGACAGTTTAGCTCCTACAATGAGCAGTTCTTC.

This clonotype was detected a few times. This chain connects TRBV5-6 to TRBJ2-7; TRBD1 agrees at 10 bases. The CDR3 is 16 amino acids. Germline CDR1 reads SGHDT; CDR2 reads YYEEEE. V lost 1 base to trimming and J lost 7 bases; unmatched junction nucleotides: 11. CDR3 nucleotides: TGTGCCAGCAGCTTGCCGGGACAGGGGACGTCGGAAGAGCAGTACTTC. Encoded protein: CASSLPGQGTSEEQYF. Full variable domain (remainder filled in from reference TRBV5-6 and TRBJ2-7): DAGVTQSPTHLIKTRGQQVTLRCSPKSGHDTVSWYQQALGQGPQFIFQYYEEEERQRGNFPDRFSGHQFPNYSSELNVNALLLGDSALYLCASSLPGQGTSEEQYFGPGTRLTVT.

This clonotype was counted a few times. The rearrangement joins TRBV27 to TRBJ2-4, with D possibly matching TRBD2 (6 bases). The V end was cut by 4 bases, the J end by 1 base, with 11 bases between. This CDR3 contains 15 residues. CDR1 is MNHEY and CDR2 is SMNVEV in the germline V gene (reference sequence). The chain's CDR3 is CASSSWGVAKNIQYF. In DNA, the CDR3 is TGTGCCAGCAGTTCATGGGGGGTGGCCAAAAACATTCAGTACTTC.

The genes are TRBV6-1 and TRBJ1-5; no reliable D call. The CDR3 is 15 residues long. The ends were cut back, 2 bases at V and 0 bases at J, with 8 bases in the middle. Germline CDR1 and CDR2: MNHNS and SASEGT. The CDR3 sequence: CASSELTDSNQPQHF. In DNA, the CDR3 is TGTGCCAGCAGTGAACTGACCGATAGCAATCAGCCCCAGCATTTT.

This clonotype came up many times. This rearrangement joins TRBV29-1 to TRBJ1-5; D not resolved. Germline CDR1 is SQVTM and CDR2 is ANQGSEA. V was clipped by 4 bases and J by 4 bases, with 11 bases between them. There are 13 residues in the CDR3. Here the CDR3 reads CSVGHSQNQPQHF. The CDR3 nucleotides read TGCAGCGTTGGTCACAGCCAGAATCAGCCCCAGCATTTT.

The genes are TRBV12-3 or TRBV12-4 and TRBJ1-5, with TRBD1 matching 9 bases. V trimming: 5 bases; J trimming: 7 bases; junction bases outside the gene matches: 6. This CDR3 comprises 14 residues. This chain's CDR3 is CASSDTGGGQPQHF. The CDR3 DNA follows: TGTGCCAGCAGTGACACAGGGGGCGGACAGCCCCAGCATTTT.

V gene TRBV27 combines with J gene TRBJ2-7, with 9 bases matching TRBD1. The V gene's germline CDR1 is MNHEY and CDR2 SMNVEV (reference sequence). V dropped 2 bases and J dropped 6; count of bases not matched to a gene: 11. The CDR3 has 16 amino acids. The CDR3 region has the DNA TGTGCCAGCAGTTTACTACCGGGACAGGGACCGTTCGAGCAGTACTTC. Translated, it gives CASSLLPGQGPFEQYF.